These T cell receptor beta chains were read from a single sample in a study of blood T cells in healthy people across ages. One entry per CDR3 protein results from TCRdb running MiXCR on the 5' RACE reads. The sample has some 760,000 distinct CDR3 sequences, about 25% seen once; the top ten hold approximately 4%. This sample was shared with a second study, whose subject was T cells of mothers and their children.

The sample comprised blood. These receptors originate from a boy between 5 and 17 years old in good health. CDR3s include the opening cysteine and the closing phenylalanine or tryptophan. The D gene is left open where the match is weak. Only some rows state a clone size, as once, few, many or a class for expanded clones.

j_call v_call clone_size d_call cdr3_aa cdr3_nt
TRBJ1-2 TRBV28 few NA CASTPGGANYGYTF TGTGCCAGCACTCCGGGGGGGGCGAACTATGGCTACACCTTC
TRBJ2-7 TRBV5-6 NA NA CASSFKPYEQYF TGTGCCAGCAGCTTCAAACCCTACGAGCAGTACTTC
TRBJ2-2 TRBV4-3 NA NA CASSQPMGSDTGELFF TGCGCCAGCAGCCAACCTATGGGGAGCGACACCGGGGAGCTGTTTTTT
TRBJ2-1 TRBV5-1 few TRBD2 CASSIRASGEGKFF TGCGCCAGCAGCATACGGGCTAGCGGCGAGGGAAAGTTCTTC
TRBJ2-7 TRBV4-3 few NA CASSQENNSPWYEQYF TGCGCCAGCAGCCAAGAGAATAACAGCCCATGGTACGAGCAGTACTTC
TRBJ2-5 TRBV7-9 few NA CASLTGTVMQETQYF TGTGCCAGCCTCACCGGCACAGTGATGCAAGAGACCCAGTACTTC
TRBJ2-3 TRBV13 few NA CASSPLTGYGSDTQYF TGTGCCAGCAGTCCTCTTACAGGGTACGGCTCAGATACGCAGTATTTT
TRBJ2-7 TRBV7-9 NA NA CASSSGQSTFYEQYF TGTGCCAGCAGCTCCGGACAGTCCACCTTCTACGAGCAGTACTTC
TRBJ2-1 TRBV5-6 NA NA CASSPDGHNEQFF TGTGCCAGCAGCCCGGACGGGCACAATGAGCAGTTCTTC
TRBJ1-1 TRBV10-3 few NA CAIKEGGVSTEAFF TGTGCCATCAAGGAGGGTGGGGTGAGCACTGAAGCTTTCTTT
TRBJ2-7 TRBV20-1 NA TRBD2 CSARDPGRSYEQYF TGCAGTGCTAGAGATCCCGGGAGGTCCTACGAGCAGTACTTC
TRBJ2-1 TRBV6-2/TRBV6-3 NA NA CASSYSRVNEQFF TGTGCCAGCAGTTACTCAAGGGTAAATGAGCAGTTCTTC
TRBJ1-1 TRBV29-1 many NA CSVEKQNTEAFF TGCAGCGTTGAAAAACAGAACACTGAAGCTTTCTTT
TRBJ2-3 TRBV19 NA NA CAGTLGQGRIGTQYF TGTGCCGGTACCCTCGGGCAGGGGCGTATCGGCACGCAGTATTTT
TRBJ2-2 TRBV14 NA NA CASSQAPPGTGELFF TGTGCCAGCAGCCAAGCTCCCCCAGGCACCGGGGAGCTGTTTTTT
TRBJ2-5 TRBV21-1 many NA CAYKRETQYF TGTGCCTACAAACGGGAGACCCAGTACTTC
TRBJ2-1 TRBV3-1 few NA CASRKFTGTQQFF TGTGCCAGCAGGAAATTCACCGGGACTCAGCAGTTCTTC
TRBJ2-7 TRBV11-2 few NA CASSFGAGQHYEQYF TGTGCCAGCAGCTTTGGGGCGGGACAGCACTACGAGCAGTACTTC
TRBJ2-3 TRBV5-1 few NA CASSLGRGWTDTQYF TGCGCCAGCAGCTTGGGACGGGGGTGGACAGATACGCAGTATTTT
TRBJ2-5 TRBV24-1 many TRBD1 CATSDPKGQREETQYF TGTGCCACCAGTGATCCCAAGGGACAGCGAGAAGAGACCCAGTACTTC
TRBJ2-5 TRBV4-3 few NA CASSQAMAEQETQYF TGCGCCAGCAGCCAAGCAATGGCAGAACAAGAGACCCAGTACTTC
TRBJ2-4 TRBV11-2 few TRBD1 CASSPNRTTGFGNIQYF TGTGCCAGCAGCCCGAACAGGACGACAGGGTTCGGAAACATTCAGTACTTC
TRBJ2-2 TRBV4-3 once TRBD2 CASSQMGGGASTGELFF TGCGCCAGCAGCCAGATGGGCGGGGGGGCGTCCACCGGGGAGCTGTTTTTT
TRBJ2-7 TRBV29-1 many NA CSVVRGSEQYF TGCAGCGTTGTAAGAGGGAGCGAGCAGTACTTC
TRBJ2-4 TRBV18 NA TRBD1 CASSPQDRADIQYF TGTGCCAGCTCACCTCAGGACAGGGCGGACATTCAGTACTTC
TRBJ2-1 TRBV18 few TRBD2 CASSPRLAGGGDEQFF TGTGCCAGCTCACCCAGACTAGCGGGGGGAGGCGATGAGCAGTTCTTC
TRBJ2-1 TRBV3-1 few NA CASSQDRAAYNEQFF TGTGCCAGCAGCCAAGATAGGGCAGCCTACAATGAGCAGTTCTTC
TRBJ2-5 TRBV5-1 NA TRBD1 CASRTRTGRETQYF TGCGCCAGCAGAACACGGACAGGGAGGGAGACCCAGTACTTC
TRBJ2-5 TRBV28 NA NA CASSPGVKALETQYF TGTGCCAGCAGCCCCGGGGTGAAGGCCCTTGAGACCCAGTACTTC
TRBJ2-1 TRBV6-2/TRBV6-3 many TRBD1 CASSYAKIRGPNEQFF TGTGCCAGCAGTTATGCAAAAATTAGGGGGCCGAATGAGCAGTTCTTC
TRBJ1-1 TRBV29-1 NA NA CSVENGAGNTEAFF TGCAGCGTTGAGAATGGGGCTGGAAACACTGAAGCTTTCTTT
TRBJ1-3 TRBV18 NA NA CASSHSPGNTIYF TGTGCCAGCTCCCATTCGCCTGGAAACACCATATATTTT
TRBJ1-4 TRBV18 NA NA CASSPNQGGPTSNEKLFF TGTGCCAGCTCACCAAACCAGGGCGGACCAACGTCTAATGAAAAACTGTTTTTT
TRBJ2-1 TRBV4-3 few TRBD1 CASSQGDRGNEQFF TGCGCCAGCAGCCAGGGGGACAGGGGCAATGAGCAGTTCTTC
TRBJ2-1 TRBV20-1 few TRBD2 CSASPAASGGAHEQFF TGCAGTGCTAGTCCAGCGGCTAGCGGGGGGGCCCATGAGCAGTTCTTC
TRBJ2-3 TRBV5-1 NA TRBD2 CASSWRGGDITDTQYF TGCGCCAGCAGCTGGAGGGGAGGGGATATAACAGATACGCAGTATTTT
TRBJ1-4 TRBV7-9 NA TRBD1 CASSSPGDRVQKLFF TGTGCCAGCAGCTCGCCGGGGGACAGGGTACAGAAACTGTTTTTT
TRBJ2-7 TRBV9 NA NA CAGSVDGYEQYF TGTGCCGGCAGCGTAGACGGGTACGAGCAGTACTTC
TRBJ2-7 TRBV6-2/TRBV6-3 NA NA CASSSVSAGGGSYEQYF TGTGCCAGCAGTTCCGTCTCCGCGGGTGGGGGCTCCTACGAGCAGTACTTC
TRBJ2-1 TRBV5-1 NA NA CASSRTAGLGNGKQFF TGCGCCAGCAGCCGGACGGCTGGACTTGGTAATGGTAAGCAGTTCTTC
TRBJ2-5 TRBV29-1 few NA CSVLGDLETQYF TGCAGCGTTCTAGGAGACCTGGAGACCCAGTACTTC
TRBJ2-3 TRBV20-1 NA TRBD1 CSARGTADTQYF TGCAGTGCTAGGGGGACAGCAGATACGCAGTATTTT
TRBJ2-7 TRBV6-5 few NA CASSYPPDYEQYF TGTGCCAGCAGTTACCCACCGGACTACGAGCAGTACTTC
TRBJ2-1 TRBV29-1 NA NA CSVAVPTGQFF TGCAGCGTTGCTGTCCCTACCGGGCAGTTCTTC
TRBJ2-5 TRBV5-1 NA TRBD1 CASTPTGLLVETQYF TGCGCCAGCACCCCGACAGGGTTGCTAGTGGAGACCCAGTACTTC
TRBJ2-7 TRBV7-9 many TRBD1 CASSAGTVYEQYF TGTGCCAGCAGCGCTGGGACAGTTTACGAGCAGTACTTC
TRBJ1-1 TRBV7-2 NA NA CASRFTGMNTEAFF TGTGCCAGCAGGTTTACCGGGATGAACACTGAAGCTTTCTTT
TRBJ1-1 TRBV20-1 few NA CSAPTQGNTEAFF TGCAGTGCCCCAACACAGGGGAACACTGAAGCTTTCTTT
TRBJ1-4 TRBV11-2 few NA CASSLDSGGEKLFF TGTGCCAGCAGCTTAGACTCGGGCGGCGAAAAACTGTTTTTT
TRBJ2-1 TRBV29-1 few NA CSGGGEYNEQFF TGCAGCGGGGGCGGGGAATACAATGAGCAGTTCTTC
TRBJ2-1 TRBV9 NA NA CASSVDSLDNNEQFF TGTGCCAGCAGCGTAGACTCCCTGGATAACAATGAGCAGTTCTTC
TRBJ1-1 TRBV20-1 few NA CSARDPGGAVNTEAFF TGCAGTGCTAGGGACCCGGGGGGGGCAGTAAACACTGAAGCTTTCTTT